Presented here are 15 T cell receptor beta chains from one specimen sequenced in a study of blood T cell repertoires in COVID-19. Assay: immunoSEQ multiplex PCR; the TCRdb copy retains only in-frame clones and omits some. The sample shows 100,000 or so clones, around 86% of them seen only once. The specimen sequenced was PBMCs or T cells enriched from blood (not recorded which). These receptors originate from a woman between 50 and 59 years old who had recovered from COVID-19.

The CDR3, as DNA: TGTGCCAGCAGCGCCGAAGCGGGGGCCCGGGAGCAGTTCTTC. It is translated as CASSAEAGAREQFF. The chain couples TRBV9 to TRBJ2-1; TRBD2 agrees at 8 bases. The trim removed 3 bases at V and 10 bases at J, leaving 9 bases unmatched. The CDR3 covers 14 residues. Germline CDR1 and CDR2: SGDLS and YYNGEE. Full variable domain (rest looked up from reference TRBV9 and TRBJ2-1): DSGVTQTPKHLITATGQRVTLRCSPRSGDLSVYWYQQSLDQGLQFLIQYYNGEERAKGNILERFSAQQFPDLHSELNLSSLELGDSALYFCASSAEAGAREQFFGPGTRLTVL.

In DNA form, the CDR3 reads TGTGCCAGCAGCCCCGACAGCTATGGCTACACCTTC. Translation gives CASSPDSYGYTF. This chain joins TRBV12-3 or TRBV12-4 and TRBJ1-2, with D possibly matching TRBD1 (5 bases). Trimming shortened V by 6 bases and J by 4 bases, and 9 bases separated the two germline ends. This CDR3 spans 12 amino acids.

The chain combines TRBV3-1 (or the pseudogene TRBV3-2) with TRBJ2-7, with D hard to call. Germline lookup yields CDR1 LGHDT and CDR2 YNNKEL (reference sequence). V was pared by 0 bases and J by 5 bases, with 8 bases between. The CDR3 has 13 residues. The CDR3, as DNA: TGTGCCAGCAGCCAAGAAAATCTCGACGAGCAGTACTTC. Amino acids: CASSQENLDEQYF.

The genes are TRBV4-1 and TRBJ1-2; D unresolved. Germline CDR1 MGHRA, CDR2 YSYEKL. V shed 1 base and J shed 0 bases, with 9 bases lying between them. This CDR3 has 15 residues. The CDR3 DNA follows: TGCGCCAGCAGCCAAGTAGGCGGAGCTAACTATGGCTACACCTTC. Translation gives CASSQVGGANYGYTF.

A single count supports this clone. This rearrangement joins TRBV18 to TRBJ2-5; TRBD1 aligns across 8 bases. The germline V gene has CDR1 KGHSH and CDR2 LQKENI. With 1 base clipped from V and 1 base from J, the junction kept 11 bases outside the gene matches. The CDR3 has 18 amino acids. In DNA, the CDR3 is TGTGCCAGCTCACCACGGATCATGGGGACAGGCCGCCAAGAGACCCAGTACTTC. Its protein is CASSPRIMGTGRQETQYF.

The CDR3 nucleotides are TGTGCCAGCAGTCCAAGGACAGGGCTGAACACTGAAGCTTTCTTT. It encodes CASSPRTGLNTEAFF. V and J are TRBV2 and TRBJ1-1, with 8 positions matching TRBD1. The CDR3 covers 15 residues. Trimming took 5 bases from V and 0 from J; bases not matched to a gene: 5. CDR1 SNHLY and CDR2 FYNNEI come from the germline V gene.

This sequence joins TRBV19 and TRBJ1-2; D is unclear. Trimming cost V 5 bases and J 8 bases, with 12 bases left between them. Germline CDR1 is LNHDA and CDR2 is SQIVND (reference sequence). This CDR3 spans 12 amino acids. The CDR3 spells CASSFGGYGYTF. CDR3 DNA sequence: TGTGCCAGTAGTTTTGGAGGGTACGGCTACACCTTC.

This chain uses TRBV6-1 with TRBJ1-1; 10 bases match TRBD1. Germline CDR1 and CDR2: MNHNS and SASEGT. With V trimmed by 2 bases and J by 4 bases, 4 bases remained unmatched. This CDR3 spans 15 amino acids. The CDR3 DNA reads TGTGCCAGCAGTGAATTCGGACAGGGGGGCACTGAAGCTTTCTTT. This codes for CASSEFGQGGTEAFF.

The chain uses TRBV5-4 and TRBJ1-6, with 8 bases that match TRBD1. The V gene end was trimmed by 4 bases and the J gene end by 10 bases; junction bases not matched to a gene: 7. The V gene's germline CDR1 is SGHNT and CDR2 YYREEE (reference sequence). This CDR3 comprises 14 residues. The CDR3 spells CASSPDREGSPLHF. The DNA of the CDR3 is TGTGCCAGCAGCCCGGACAGGGAAGGGTCACCCCTCCACTTT. Using reference TRBV5-4 and TRBJ1-6 for the parts outside the CDR3, the full variable domain is ETGVTQSPTHLIKTRGQQVTLRCSSQSGHNTVSWYQQALGQGPQFIFQYYREEENGRGNFPPRFSGLQFPNYSSELNVNALELDDSALYLCASSPDREGSPLHFGNGTRLTVT.

This clone has only a few counts. V and J are TRBV5-4 and TRBJ2-2, with 11 bases lining up with TRBD2. The germline V gene encodes CDR1 SGHNT and CDR2 YYREEE (reference sequence). The CDR3 covers 18 residues. The trim removed 5 bases at V and 0 bases at J, leaving 9 bases unmatched. CDR3: CASSPSGGPLSNTGELFF. The CDR3 region has the DNA TGTGCCAGCAGTCCTAGCGGGGGGCCCCTCTCGAACACCGGGGAGCTGTTTTTT.

The chain couples TRBV20-1 to TRBJ2-1, with TRBD2 identical over 10 bases. The germline CDR1 and CDR2 sequences are DFQATT and SNEGSKA (reference sequence). The CDR3 has 14 amino acids. The ends lost 3 bases at V and 4 bases at J; junction bases unmatched: 3. The CDR3, as DNA: TGCAGTGCTAGTCTGACTAGCGGGTACAATGAGCAGTTCTTC. The encoded protein is CSASLTSGYNEQFF.

The genes are TRBV27 and TRBJ1-5; D might be TRBD1 (6 bases). V shed 3 bases and J shed 6 bases, with 12 bases lying between them. Germline-derived CDR1 and CDR2 are MNHEY and SMNVEV (reference sequence). The CDR3 totals 14 residues. The CDR3 DNA reads as TGTGCCAGCAGTTTCCAGGGGACGGGTCAGCCCCAGCATTTT. The encoded protein is CASSFQGTGQPQHF.

J is TRBJ2-3 and V is TRBV5-1; D is possibly TRBD1 (6 bases). V lost 3 bases and J 1 base, leaving 9 bases between the germline ends. The CDR3 contains 14 residues. CDR1 and CDR2 from the germline V gene are SGHRS and YFSETQ. CDR3 in DNA: TGCGCCAGCAGCTCGACAGGCCGCACAGATACGCAGTATTTT. Translated, it gives CASSSTGRTDTQYF. Variable domain in full (rest from reference TRBV5-1 and TRBJ2-3): KAGVTQTPRYLIKTRGQQVTLSCSPISGHRSVSWYQQTPGQGLQFLFEYFSETQRNKGNFPGRFSGRQFSNSRSEMNVSTLELGDSALYLCASSSTGRTDTQYFGPGTRLTVL.

The chain uses TRBV21-1 and TRBJ1-5. TRBV21-1 is tagged as a pseudogene. This CDR3 contains 17 residues. CDR3 residues: CASSRRDRNLGNQPQHF. The CDR3 bases are TGTGCCAGCAGCCGGCGGGATCGGAATTTGGGCAATCAGCCCCAGCATTTT.

As DNA, the CDR3 is TGTGCCAGCAGCCCGCTAGCGGGTTTCCGGCCAGAGACCCAGTACTTC. Translated, it gives CASSPLAGFRPETQYF. The chain uses TRBV3-1 (or the pseudogene TRBV3-2) and TRBJ2-5; 8 bases map to TRBD2. There are 16 residues in the CDR3. V lost 4 bases, J lost 4 bases, and 11 bases stayed unmatched. CDR1 and CDR2 from the germline V gene are LGHDT and YNNKEL (reference sequence).